This TCR beta chain was recorded in a study of blood T cell repertoires in COVID-19. Overall study context: Donors in the United States, Italy and Spain gave samples during acute or convalescent COVID-19. Nucleic acid was either cDNA or gDNA, and it came from T cells, B-cell-depleted T cells, or PBMCs.

Only in-frame clones appear in the TCRdb table, and some are missing; sequencing was by immunoSEQ multiplex PCR. This sample has over 80,000 clones, with around 79% found just once. This CDR3 comprises 16 residues. V lost 3 bases and J lost 0, with 13 bases in between. CDR1 SGDLS and CDR2 YYNGEE come from the germline V gene. Sequencing input: peripheral blood. This chain joins TRBV9 and TRBJ2-1; D remains ambiguous. This receptor was taken from an elderly woman with active or convalescent COVID-19. The CDR3 reads CASSARLLSSYNEQFF. CDR3 nucleotide sequence: TGTGCCAGCAGCGCCCGACTGCTCAGCTCCTACAATGAGCAGTTCTTC. Full variable domain (remainder filled in from reference TRBV9 and TRBJ2-1): DSGVTQTPKHLITATGQRVTLRCSPRSGDLSVYWYQQSLDQGLQFLIQYYNGEERAKGNILERFSAQQFPDLHSELNLSSLELGDSALYFCASSARLLSSYNEQFFGPGTRLTVL.